This T cell receptor (beta chain) came from a study of response to subunit inactivated influenza vaccine. TCRdb redid the calling of the RT-PCR reads with MiXCR, one entry per CDR3 protein. Counted here are 500,000 to 600,000 distinct CDR3 sequences, 12% to 15% occurring once; the ten biggest clones make up around 10%. CDR1 is SGHRS, CDR2 YFSETQ, per germline. After removal of 4 bases from V and 0 bases from J, the junction contained 2 bases not matched to a gene. CDR3 length: 15 residues. Study observations and caveats: The authors offered the suggestion that each seasonal influenza vaccination recruits few new T cells.

This clonotype appeared many times. Its antigen is unidentified. The sample here was PBMCs from blood, taken approximately 13 days after vaccination. This chain connects TRBV5-1 to TRBJ2-1; 9 bases match TRBD1. The receptor was derived from a man aged 50 to 60 who received an inactivated influenza vaccine. The CDR3: CASSQTGGSYNEQFF. CDR3 coding DNA: TGCGCCAGCAGCCAGACAGGGGGCTCCTACAATGAGCAGTTCTTC.